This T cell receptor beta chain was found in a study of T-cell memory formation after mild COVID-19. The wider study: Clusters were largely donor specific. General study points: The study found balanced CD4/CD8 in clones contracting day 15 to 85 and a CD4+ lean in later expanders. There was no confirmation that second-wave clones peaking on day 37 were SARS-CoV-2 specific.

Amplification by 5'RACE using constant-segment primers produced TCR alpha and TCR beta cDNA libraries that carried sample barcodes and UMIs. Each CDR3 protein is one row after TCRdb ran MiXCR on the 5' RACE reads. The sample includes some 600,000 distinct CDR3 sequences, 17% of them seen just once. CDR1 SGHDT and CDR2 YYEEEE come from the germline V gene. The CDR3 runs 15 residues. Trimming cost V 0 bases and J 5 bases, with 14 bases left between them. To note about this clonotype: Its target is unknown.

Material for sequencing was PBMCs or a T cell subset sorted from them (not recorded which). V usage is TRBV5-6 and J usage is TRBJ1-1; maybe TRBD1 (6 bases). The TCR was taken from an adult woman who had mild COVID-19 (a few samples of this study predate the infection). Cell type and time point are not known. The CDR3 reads CASSLVGGGKTEAFF. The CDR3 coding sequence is TGTGCCAGCAGCTTGGTAGGAGGGGGGAAAACTGAAGCTTTCTTT.